This passage covers 13 T cell receptor beta chains from one sample sequenced in a study of T cells after yellow fever vaccination. TCRdb used MiXCR to reprocess the 5' RACE reads, holding one entry per CDR3 protein. The sample comprises roughly 310,000 distinct CDR3 sequences, 3.6% of which are singletons, and roughly a quarter rests with the top ten. Material: PBMCs, obtained on the day of the yellow fever booster vaccination. The receptors shown here come from a man between 18 and 29 years old who received the YFV17D yellow fever vaccine.

This clonotype was picked up a small number of times. This sequence joins TRBV19 and TRBJ2-2; possible D gene TRBD1, 6 bases. This CDR3 has 16 residues. Per the germline V gene, CDR1 is LNHDA and CDR2 is SQIVND (reference sequence). V shed 5 bases and J shed 1 base, with 14 bases lying between them. CDR3 region: CASSSQDSLNTGELFF. In DNA, the CDR3 is TGTGCCAGTAGTTCCCAGGACAGCCTGAACACCGGGGAGCTGTTTTTT.

The sample holds many counts of this clonotype. This sequence joins TRBV10-3 and TRBJ2-7; 10 bases match TRBD2. Germline values: CDR1 ENHRY, CDR2 SYGVKD. CDR3 length: 13 residues. V lost 11 bases, J lost 7 bases, and 11 bases stayed unmatched. This chain's CDR3 is CAVLPAGGEEQYV. DNA for the CDR3: TGTGCCGTCCTCCCAGCGGGGGGGGAGGAGCAGTACGTC.

In this sample, this clonotype turned up a few times. V and J are TRBV3-1 and TRBJ1-1; weak D call: TRBD1 (6 bases). The CDR3 spans 15 residues. CDR1 is LGHDT and CDR2 is YNNKEL in the germline V gene (reference sequence). Trimming took 3 bases from V and 6 from J, leaving 17 bases between them. This chain's CDR3 is CASSHGFGGGSEAFF. Written as DNA, the CDR3 is TGTGCCAGCAGCCACGGCTTTGGGGGCGGATCTGAAGCTTTCTTT.

This clonotype appeared a few times. The CDR3 nucleotides are TGCGCCAGCAGCTTCGGATTGGCCCACCCGGGTGGGGCCAACGTCCTGACTTTC. Translated, it gives CASSFGLAHPGGANVLTF. The chain has TRBV5-1 and TRBJ2-6; D unclear. V was clipped by 2 bases and J by 3 bases, with 18 bases between them. CDR1 SGHRS and CDR2 YFSETQ come from the germline V gene. The CDR3 runs to 18 residues.

V gene TRBV4-2 combines with J gene TRBJ1-2; 8 nucleotides match TRBD1. The germline gives CDR1 LGHNA, CDR2 YNFKEQ. The CDR3 totals 16 residues. The ends lost 1 base at V and 4 bases at J; junction bases unmatched: 8. As DNA, the CDR3 is TGTGCCAGCAGCCAAGGCGCAGGGGGCTTCGCCTATGGCTACACCTTC. Protein product: CASSQGAGGFAYGYTF.

There are a few counts of this clonotype. The gene calls are TRBV11-2 and TRBJ2-7; 8 bases match TRBD1. Germline CDR1 and CDR2: SGHAT and FQNNGV. CDR3 length: 13 amino acids. The trim removed 3 bases at V and 3 bases at J, leaving 1 base unmatched. The CDR3 DNA reads TGTGCCAGCAGCTTCGGGACAGGCTACGAGCAGTACTTC. Protein sequence: CASSFGTGYEQYF.

This clonotype was counted many times. The chain uses TRBV12-3 or TRBV12-4 and TRBJ2-7; perhaps TRBD1 as D (5 bases). V was shortened by 3 bases and J by 6 bases, with 12 bases between the two germline ends. This CDR3 comprises 13 residues. DNA of the CDR3: TGTGCCAGCAGTTTCTCCACGACAGCCGAGCAGTACGTC. This codes for CASSFSTTAEQYV.

In this sample, this clonotype turned up a few times. V gene TRBV11-2 combines with J gene TRBJ2-7, with a tentative D call TRBD2 (6 bases). CDR1 and CDR2 from the germline V gene are SGHAT and FQNNGV. CDR3 length: 15 residues. Between the trimmed V and J ends, which lost 5 bases and 7 bases, there was a span of 21 bases. CDR3 sequence (DNA): TGTGCCAGCAGCCCCCGGACTAACGGGGTGGTGGAGCAGTACTTC. Protein sequence: CASSPRTNGVVEQYF.

This clonotype was seen at least ten times. The chain employs TRBV25-1 and TRBJ2-2; 11 bases fit TRBD2. The CDR3 has 15 amino acids. Germline lookup yields CDR1 MGHDK and CDR2 SYGVNS. V lost 5 bases and J lost 6; bases outside the gene matches: 5. CDR3 sequence (DNA): TGTGCCAGCAGTTTTAGCGGGGGGGCGCCCGGGGAGCTGTTTTTT. Protein sequence: CASSFSGGAPGELFF.

This clonotype was observed a few times. The chain uses TRBV29-1 and TRBJ1-4, with 7 positions matching TRBD1. Unmatched junction bases numbered 7, after V lost 5 bases and J lost 7 bases. Germline V gives CDR1 SQVTM, CDR2 ANQGSEA. The CDR3 spans 13 residues. The DNA of the CDR3 is TGCAGCGTTATTACAGGGGTTTCTGAAAAACTGTTTTTT. It translates to CSVITGVSEKLFF.

This clonotype has a count of ten or more. The rearrangement joins TRBV10-3 to TRBJ2-2; D is possibly TRBD2 (5 bases). Trimming cost V 6 bases and J 7 bases, with 15 bases left between them. This CDR3 is 14 amino acids long. Germline V gene data show CDR1 as ENHRY and CDR2 as SYGVKD. CDR3 sequence reads: CAISAGPRGGELFF. The CDR3 nucleotides read TGTGCCATCAGCGCCGGGCCCCGGGGCGGGGAGCTGTTTTTT.

Only a few counts were recorded for this clonotype. The CDR3 DNA sequence: TGTGCCAGCAGTGGGGGACTAGCCGTGTGGAATACACACAATGAGCAGTTCTTC. It encodes CASSGGLAVWNTHNEQFF. The chain uses TRBV6-5 and TRBJ2-1, with 9 bases fitting TRBD2. This CDR3 has 18 residues. Germline lookup yields CDR1 MNHEY and CDR2 SVGAGI. V was pared by 5 bases and J by 5 bases, with 16 bases of the junction left unmatched.

This clonotype appeared many times. CDR3 DNA sequence: TGTGCCAGCAGATACGAGTGGGGGGGATACAATGAGCAGTTCTTC. It encodes CASRYEWGGYNEQFF. V usage is TRBV6-5 and J usage is TRBJ2-1; 7 bases are shared with TRBD2. CDR1 and CDR2 (germline): MNHEY, SVGAGI. The CDR3 is 15 residues long. V dropped 6 bases and J dropped 4; count of bases not matched to a gene: 9.